The 27 T cell receptor beta chains in this list originate from one sample, sequenced in a study of T cell responses to AZD1222 COVID-19 vaccine. Assay: immunoSEQ multiplex PCR; the TCRdb copy retains only in-frame clones and omits some. The sample records about 160,000 clones, around 87% being singletons. The sample here was peripheral blood, taken 28 days after the second AZD1222 dose. Receptors originate from an adult who received the AZD1222 COVID-19 vaccine.

The sample holds one count of this clone. The chain joins TRBV27 to TRBJ1-1; 10 bases match TRBD1. The CDR3 is made up of 17 amino acids. Germline CDR1 is MNHEY and CDR2 is SMNVEV (reference sequence). The V gene end was trimmed by 0 bases and the J gene end by 9 bases; junction bases not matched to a gene: 13. The CDR3 DNA sequence: TGTGCCAGCAGTTTATCGTTTATTCGGGACAGGGGAGATAAAGCTTTCTTT. This sequence encodes CASSLSFIRDRGDKAFF.

This chain connects TRBV20-1 to TRBJ1-4, with TRBD1 identical over 8 bases. CDR3 length equals 11 residues. V was pared by 7 bases and J by 11 bases, with 6 bases of the junction left unmatched. Germline V gives CDR1 DFQATT, CDR2 SNEGSKA (reference sequence). DNA of the CDR3: TGCAGTGTCGAGGACAGGGATAAACTGTTTTTT. This sequence encodes CSVEDRDKLFF.

This chain joins TRBV28 and TRBJ1-3, with D hard to call. The CDR3 extends over 14 amino acids. The germline V and J ends were trimmed by 2 bases and 4 bases, with 9 bases remaining between them. CDR1 is MDHEN and CDR2 is SYDVKM in the germline V gene. CDR3 sequence: CASSLGTSGNTIYF. CDR3 bases: TGTGCCAGCAGTTTAGGAACCTCCGGAAACACCATATATTTT.

V usage is TRBV15 and J usage is TRBJ2-2, with D perhaps assigned TRBD1 or TRBD2 (5 bases each). CDR1 is LNHNV and CDR2 is YYDKDF in the germline V gene (reference sequence). Trimming removed 0 bases at V and 4 bases at J, with 18 bases between. The CDR3 sequence is 18 residues long. The CDR3: CATSRDLGDVLGTGELFF. The DNA of the CDR3 is TGTGCCACCAGCAGAGATCTGGGGGACGTATTAGGCACCGGGGAGCTGTTTTTT.

The chain links TRBV4-3 to TRBJ1-4; a possible D gene is TRBD1 (5 bases). The CDR3 spans 16 residues. From germline, CDR1 is LGHNA and CDR2 YSLEER. The germline V and J ends were trimmed by 0 bases and 7 bases, with 15 bases remaining between them. This CDR3 is CASSQDRVGGTEKLFF. The CDR3, as DNA: TGCGCCAGCAGCCAAGATCGAGTTGGAGGGACTGAAAAACTGTTTTTT.

V gene TRBV6-5 combines with J gene TRBJ1-1; D is unresolved. The CDR3 extends over 15 amino acids. V gave up 5 bases and J gave up 1 base, with 14 bases separating them. Germline V CDR1 and CDR2: MNHEY, SVGAGI. The CDR3 protein is CASSPQLWENTEAFF. In DNA, the CDR3 is TGTGCCAGCAGTCCCCAGTTGTGGGAGAACACTGAAGCTTTCTTT.

The V call is TRBV3-1 (or the pseudogene TRBV3-2), the J call TRBJ1-2; 10 bases align to TRBD1. The germline gives CDR1 LGHDT, CDR2 YNNKEL (reference sequence). The CDR3 has 15 amino acids. Trimming at V came to 4 bases and at J to 7 bases, leaving 9 bases not matched to a gene. For the CDR3, the DNA is TGTGCCAGCAGCCGATTTGTGACAGGGGGCTTTGGCTACACCTTC. Its translation: CASSRFVTGGFGYTF.

The chain couples TRBV18 to TRBJ1-4, with D possibly TRBD1 on 5 matching bases. The CDR3 spans 13 residues. Germline V lookup: CDR1 KGHSH, CDR2 LQKENI. Trimming left V 3 bases short and J 6 bases short, with 8 bases between. Here the CDR3 DNA reads TGTGCCAGCTCACCCAGGGAGGATGAAAAACTGTTTTTT. This translates into CASSPREDEKLFF.

V usage is TRBV5-6 and J usage is TRBJ1-5; D is possibly TRBD1 (6 bases). CDR1 is SGHDT and CDR2 is YYEEEE in the germline V gene. There are 13 residues in the CDR3. V was cut by 5 bases and J by 4 bases, with 10 bases left in between. The CDR3 loop reads CASSGQPNQPQHF. In nucleotides, the CDR3 is TGTGCCAGCAGTGGACAGCCGAATCAGCCCCAGCATTTT.

The gene calls are TRBV4-1 and TRBJ1-1, with D perhaps matching TRBD1 (6 bases). V dropped 4 bases and J dropped 8 bases, with 20 bases sitting between them. Germline lookup yields CDR1 MGHRA and CDR2 YSYEKL. The CDR3 length is 15 residues. CDR3 nucleotide sequence: TGCGCCAGCAGCCCGAGGTACAGGGTCGACGAAGAAGCTTTCTTT. As protein: CASSPRYRVDEEAFF.

The rearrangement joins TRBV19 to TRBJ2-7; 7 positions agree with TRBD1. The CDR3 spans 13 residues. J was trimmed by 2 bases and V by 4 bases; bases with no gene match: 2. Germline CDR1 and CDR2: LNHDA and SQIVND (reference sequence). The CDR3 reads CASSTTGAYEQYF. CDR3 coding DNA: TGTGCCAGTAGTACAACAGGGGCCTACGAGCAGTACTTC.

The J gene is TRBJ1-4, the V gene TRBV10-1; no definite D call. Germline V gene lookup returns CDR1 WNHNN and CDR2 SYGVQD (reference sequence). The CDR3 runs 13 residues. The germline V and J ends were trimmed by 6 bases and 3 bases, with 8 bases remaining between them. CDR3 amino acids: CASRRQSNEKLFF. In DNA, the CDR3 is TGCGCCAGCAGGAGACAATCTAATGAAAAACTGTTTTTT.

The chain combines TRBV5-6 with TRBJ1-6; 7 bases fit TRBD1. V shed 1 base and J 10 bases; nucleotides not matched to a gene: 8. CDR3 length equals 15 residues. Germline CDR1 SGHDT, CDR2 YYEEEE. The CDR3 coding sequence is TGTGCCAGCAGCTTGAGGGGGCCGCGGGGATCACCCCTCCACTTT. Protein: CASSLRGPRGSPLHF.

The chain's CDR3 is CASSEWGYEQYF. The CDR3 coding sequence is TGTGCCAGTAGTGAATGGGGATACGAGCAGTACTTC. The genes are TRBV7-2 and TRBJ2-7; D remains unclear. Trimming removed 9 bases at V and 4 bases at J, with 13 bases between. Germline V lookup: CDR1 SGHTA, CDR2 FQGNSA. The CDR3 has 12 residues.

CDR3 protein: CSATGEGNTIYF. CDR3 bases: TGCAGCGCCACAGGGGAAGGAAACACCATATATTTT. V gene TRBV29-1 combines with J gene TRBJ1-3; 7 nucleotides agree with TRBD1. V trimming: 7 bases; J trimming: 4 bases; junction bases outside the gene matches: 4. In germline, CDR1 is SQVTM, CDR2 ANQGSEA. This CDR3 is 12 amino acids long.

V is TRBV30 and J is TRBJ1-2; D is possibly TRBD1 (5 bases). There are 14 residues in the CDR3. Trimming removed 0 bases from V and 8 bases from J, with 16 bases in between. Germline V gives CDR1 GTSNPN, CDR2 SVGIG (reference sequence). This chain's CDR3 is CAWSVQSGSRGYTF. The CDR3 bases are TGTGCCTGGAGTGTACAATCAGGGTCTCGCGGCTACACCTTC.

The chain couples TRBV19 to TRBJ1-1; no clear D gene. Looked up from germline, CDR1 is LNHDA and CDR2 is SQIVND (reference sequence). The length of the CDR3 is 13 residues. Trimming cost V 5 bases and J 0 bases, with 7 bases left between them. CDR3 DNA: TGTGCCAGTAGTTCGTCGGTGAACACTGAAGCTTTCTTT. Translation gives CASSSSVNTEAFF.

CDR3 sequence reads: CASSFPSGGVPSTDTQYF. The DNA of the CDR3 is TGTGCCAGCAGCTTCCCTAGCGGGGGGGTCCCTAGCACAGATACGCAGTATTTT. The chain employs TRBV5-4 and TRBJ2-3; 12 bases match TRBD2. This CDR3 spans 18 amino acids. Trimming cost V 2 bases and J 0 bases; bases outside gene matches: 7. Germline V CDR1 and CDR2: SGHNT, YYREEE (reference sequence).

Concerning this clone itself: Distinct nucleotide sequences in the sample also encode this CDR3. The chain combines TRBV3-1 (or the pseudogene TRBV3-2) with TRBJ1-3; D gene uncertain. The germline CDR1 and CDR2 sequences are LGHDT and YNNKEL (reference sequence). V was shortened by 1 base and J by 4 bases, with 2 bases between the two germline ends. This CDR3 is built from 12 residues. CDR3 nucleotides: TGTGCCAGCAGCCAAGGAGGAAACACCATATATTTT. Protein product: CASSQGGNTIYF.

The V gene is TRBV9, the J gene TRBJ2-3, with D possibly being TRBD2 (6 bases). The CDR3 runs 14 residues. The germline V and J ends were trimmed by 4 bases and 6 bases, with 15 bases remaining between them. Per germline, CDR1 SGDLS and CDR2 YYNGEE. The CDR3 spells CASSPRLVWDTQYF. The CDR3 region has the DNA TGTGCCAGCAGCCCTCGACTAGTTTGGGATACGCAGTATTTT.

V and J are TRBV2 and TRBJ1-2; 7 nucleotides align to TRBD1. CDR3 length: 13 amino acids. From germline, CDR1 is SNHLY and CDR2 FYNNEI. The V segment lost 6 bases and the J segment 4 bases; nucleotides outside the gene matches: 5. CDR3 sequence reads: CASSAQGSYGYTF. The CDR3 nucleotides read TGTGCCAGCAGCGCACAGGGGAGCTATGGCTACACCTTC.

The V call is TRBV28, the J call TRBJ1-1; the D is unclear. Germline V gene data show CDR1 as MDHEN and CDR2 as SYDVKM. The CDR3 spans 15 residues. Deletions cut 7 bases from V and 0 bases from J, with 15 bases between. Here the CDR3 reads CASTQMRTVNTEAFF. The CDR3 nucleotides are TGTGCCAGCACCCAAATGCGGACGGTGAACACTGAAGCTTTCTTT.

This chain joins TRBV6-6 and TRBJ1-1, with a tentative D call TRBD1 (5 bases). Trimming stripped 0 bases from V and 1 base from J, with 12 bases between. The CDR3 loop spans 16 amino acids. In germline, CDR1 is MNHNY, CDR2 SVGAGI (reference sequence). DNA for the CDR3: TGTGCCAGCAGTTACTCGATCTCGGGGCCGAACACTGAAGCTTTCTTT. Encoded protein: CASSYSISGPNTEAFF.

This chain connects TRBV19 to TRBJ1-1; weak D call: TRBD1 (5 bases). The CDR3 length is 14 residues. Trimming shortened V by 6 bases and J by 7 bases, and 18 bases separated the two germline ends. Germline V gene data show CDR1 as LNHDA and CDR2 as SQIVND (reference sequence). The CDR3 region is CASRVREGYGEAFF. Written as DNA, the CDR3 is TGTGCCAGTAGAGTTCGCGAGGGGTACGGTGAAGCTTTCTTT.

V is TRBV2 and J is TRBJ2-2; D is perhaps TRBD2 (5 bases). Per the germline V gene, CDR1 is SNHLY and CDR2 is FYNNEI. CDR3 length: 16 amino acids. Trimming took off 5 bases at V and 8 bases at J, with 21 bases between the two ends. CDR3 in amino acids: CASSTGRAGSSGELFF. The CDR3 coding sequence is TGTGCCAGCAGTACGGGAAGGGCCGGTTCATCGGGGGAGCTGTTTTTT.

This clone was counted a single time. V and J are TRBV7-8 and TRBJ1-5, with 7 bases lining up with TRBD1. CDR3 length: 16 residues. With V trimmed by 1 base and J by 5 bases, 8 bases remained unmatched. The germline V gene has CDR1 SGHVS and CDR2 FQNEAQ. CDR3 region: CASSLEVGTVDQPQHF. CDR3 DNA: TGTGCCAGCAGCTTAGAGGTAGGGACAGTTGATCAGCCCCAGCATTTT.

The chain carries TRBV5-1 and TRBJ1-6; TRBD1 agrees at 7 bases. With V trimmed by 0 bases and J by 7 bases, 4 bases remained unmatched. Germline V gives CDR1 SGHRS, CDR2 YFSETQ. CDR3 size: 15 residues. The CDR3 DNA reads as TGCGCCAGCAGCTTGGCCACAGGGGAAAATTCACCCCTCCACTTT. Residues: CASSLATGENSPLHF.